The rows below give T cell receptor beta chains drawn from one sample of a study of blood T cells in healthy people across ages. TCRdb itself ran the 5' RACE reads through MiXCR, one entry per CDR3 protein. The sample records about 720,000 distinct CDR3 sequences, roughly 25% being singletons. In addition, the sample was reused for a study of T cells of mothers and their children.

Input material: blood. The receptor set was obtained from a boy aged 5-17 years in good health. Both conserved end residues are part of each CDR3. The order of the fields is V gene, clone size, J gene, D gene, CDR3 DNA, CDR3 protein. D genes are given only for firm matches. Not every row has a clone size; where given, it reads once, few, many or a size class.

v_gene: TRBV6-5
abundance: many
j_gene: TRBJ2-3
d_gene: TRBD2
CDR3nt: TGTGCCAGCAGTACTAGCGGAGGCACAGATACGCAGTATTTT
CDR3aa: CASSTSGGTDTQYF

v_gene: TRBV7-9
abundance: few
j_gene: TRBJ1-4
d_gene: -
CDR3nt: TGTGCCAGCAGCTTAGCCGCGGACTGGACAACTAATGAAAAACTGTTTTTT
CDR3aa: CASSLAADWTTNEKLFF

v_gene: TRBV6-5
abundance: -
j_gene: TRBJ2-7
d_gene: -
CDR3nt: TGTGCCAGCAGTCACCCGGGCCAAAAATACGAGCAGTACTTC
CDR3aa: CASSHPGQKYEQYF

v_gene: TRBV6-6
abundance: once
j_gene: TRBJ1-4
d_gene: -
CDR3nt: TGTGCCAGCAGTTATATGGGGTATGAAAAACTGTTTTTT
CDR3aa: CASSYMGYEKLFF

v_gene: TRBV2
abundance: -
j_gene: TRBJ1-2
d_gene: -
CDR3nt: TGTGCCAGCAGGGGTGACAGTCGCTATGGCTACACCTTC
CDR3aa: CASRGDSRYGYTF

v_gene: TRBV9
abundance: -
j_gene: TRBJ2-4
d_gene: -
CDR3nt: TGTGCCAGCAGCCCGACAGCCCTAGCCAAAAACATTCAGTACTTC
CDR3aa: CASSPTALAKNIQYF

v_gene: TRBV5-1
abundance: many
j_gene: TRBJ2-7
d_gene: -
CDR3nt: TGCGCCAGCAGCTTGGCCGGGACTCTCTACGAGCAGTACTTC
CDR3aa: CASSLAGTLYEQYF

v_gene: TRBV29-1
abundance: few
j_gene: TRBJ2-3
d_gene: -
CDR3nt: TGCAGCGTTGGGCTGGGCGGGAAGCAGTATTTT
CDR3aa: CSVGLGGKQYF

v_gene: TRBV14
abundance: once
j_gene: TRBJ2-1
d_gene: -
CDR3nt: TGTGCCAGCAGCCAGAACGGGTTCCAGAACAATGAGCAGTTCTTC
CDR3aa: CASSQNGFQNNEQFF

v_gene: TRBV15
abundance: few
j_gene: TRBJ2-4
d_gene: TRBD1
CDR3nt: TGTGCCACCAGCAGTAACAGGGGGCTGGAAAACATTCAGTACTTC
CDR3aa: CATSSNRGLENIQYF

v_gene: TRBV9
abundance: few
j_gene: TRBJ2-7
d_gene: -
CDR3nt: TGTGCCAGCAGCCCCCAGACGGCCCTCAACTCCTACGAGCAGTACTTC
CDR3aa: CASSPQTALNSYEQYF

v_gene: TRBV7-6
abundance: -
j_gene: TRBJ2-7
d_gene: TRBD1
CDR3nt: TGTGCCAGCAGCTTTTATTTATCGGCCGGGACAGGGGGCTCCTACGAGCAGTACTTC
CDR3aa: CASSFYLSAGTGGSYEQYF

v_gene: TRBV9
abundance: few
j_gene: TRBJ2-5
d_gene: TRBD2
CDR3nt: TGTGCCAGCAGCGGGACCCCAGGGGCGGGGGGTCAAGAGACCCAGTACTTC
CDR3aa: CASSGTPGAGGQETQYF

v_gene: TRBV5-1
abundance: many
j_gene: TRBJ1-1
d_gene: -
CDR3nt: TGCGCCAGCAGCGGCAGGGCCTCTGAAGCTTTCTTT
CDR3aa: CASSGRASEAFF

v_gene: TRBV7-2
abundance: -
j_gene: TRBJ2-7
d_gene: -
CDR3nt: TGTGCCAGCAGCTTAGCTATACCGGGATCGGGGGAGCAGTACTTC
CDR3aa: CASSLAIPGSGEQYF

v_gene: TRBV27
abundance: -
j_gene: TRBJ1-2
d_gene: -
CDR3nt: TGTGCCAGCAGTTTGGCCCAGGGCCACTATGGCTACACCTTC
CDR3aa: CASSLAQGHYGYTF

v_gene: TRBV11-3
abundance: many
j_gene: TRBJ1-1
d_gene: -
CDR3nt: TGTGCCAGCAGCTTAGGATACGGGGGGGGGACTGAAGCTTTCTTT
CDR3aa: CASSLGYGGGTEAFF

v_gene: TRBV7-2
abundance: once
j_gene: TRBJ2-1
d_gene: -
CDR3nt: TGTGCCAGCAGCAAACCTCCCATTTCCAATGAGCAGTTCTTC
CDR3aa: CASSKPPISNEQFF

v_gene: TRBV28
abundance: -
j_gene: TRBJ2-3
d_gene: -
CDR3nt: TGTGCCAGCAGTCCCAGAGGGGGTCCTAGCACAGATACGCAGTATTTT
CDR3aa: CASSPRGGPSTDTQYF

v_gene: TRBV10-3
abundance: few
j_gene: TRBJ1-4
d_gene: TRBD1
CDR3nt: TGTGCCATCAGTGAGTCGAGTCTACAGGGGAGCGAAAAACTGTTTTTT
CDR3aa: CAISESSLQGSEKLFF

v_gene: TRBV6-5
abundance: few
j_gene: TRBJ2-5
d_gene: TRBD2
CDR3nt: TGTGCCAGCAGTTCAAAGCGGGGGGCCGTAGAGACCCAGTACTTC
CDR3aa: CASSSKRGAVETQYF

v_gene: TRBV7-2
abundance: -
j_gene: TRBJ2-3
d_gene: TRBD2
CDR3nt: TGTGCCAGCAGCTATCTAGCGGGGGGTTACGCTAGCACAGATACACAGTATTTT
CDR3aa: CASSYLAGGYASTDTQYF

v_gene: TRBV2
abundance: -
j_gene: TRBJ2-4
d_gene: TRBD2
CDR3nt: TGTGCCAGCAGGAGACTAGCGGGAGAGTTGTTAGCCAAAAACATTCAGTACTTC
CDR3aa: CASRRLAGELLAKNIQYF

v_gene: TRBV27
abundance: -
j_gene: TRBJ2-5
d_gene: TRBD2
CDR3nt: TGTGCCGGCAGCTGGACTAGATCCCAAGAGACCCAGTACTTC
CDR3aa: CAGSWTRSQETQYF

v_gene: TRBV29-1
abundance: few
j_gene: TRBJ2-7
d_gene: TRBD1
CDR3nt: TGCAGCGTTCGCGGGACAGGGGGTTACGAGCAGTACTTC
CDR3aa: CSVRGTGGYEQYF

v_gene: TRBV28
abundance: -
j_gene: TRBJ2-1
d_gene: TRBD2
CDR3nt: TGTGCCAGCAGTTTGTTTAGTGGAACTAGCGGGACCGATGAGCAGTTCTTC
CDR3aa: CASSLFSGTSGTDEQFF

v_gene: TRBV7-9
abundance: few
j_gene: TRBJ2-4
d_gene: -
CDR3nt: TGTGCCAGCAGCTTAGTAGGAAACATTCAGTACTTC
CDR3aa: CASSLVGNIQYF

v_gene: TRBV4-3
abundance: few
j_gene: TRBJ2-4
d_gene: -
CDR3nt: TGCGCCAGCAGCCAATACGAACAGGGTAACATTCAGTACTTC
CDR3aa: CASSQYEQGNIQYF

v_gene: TRBV12-3/TRBV12-4
abundance: few
j_gene: TRBJ2-1
d_gene: -
CDR3nt: TGTGCCAGCCTTATGCGGGGAAACTCGTACAATGAGCAGTTCTTC
CDR3aa: CASLMRGNSYNEQFF

v_gene: TRBV30
abundance: few
j_gene: TRBJ1-2
d_gene: TRBD1
CDR3nt: TGTGCCTGGAGTTTGACAGGGAACTATGGCTACACCTTC
CDR3aa: CAWSLTGNYGYTF

v_gene: TRBV4-2
abundance: -
j_gene: TRBJ1-5
d_gene: -
CDR3nt: TGTGCCAGCAGCCAAGATCTAGGGTCTAGCAATCAGCCCCAGCATTTT
CDR3aa: CASSQDLGSSNQPQHF

v_gene: TRBV6-4
abundance: few
j_gene: TRBJ2-3
d_gene: TRBD2
CDR3nt: TGTGCCAGCAGTGAAACTAGCGACCCCACAGATACGCAGTATTTT
CDR3aa: CASSETSDPTDTQYF

v_gene: TRBV5-1
abundance: few
j_gene: TRBJ2-1
d_gene: -
CDR3nt: TGCGCCAGCAGCTTGGCCGTCGGGGGCGCCTACAATGAGCAGTTCTTC
CDR3aa: CASSLAVGGAYNEQFF

v_gene: TRBV29-1
abundance: few
j_gene: TRBJ1-2
d_gene: TRBD1
CDR3nt: TGCAGCGTTGGACCGATTTACGACAGGGATGGTTATGGCTACACCTTC
CDR3aa: CSVGPIYDRDGYGYTF

v_gene: TRBV4-3
abundance: -
j_gene: TRBJ1-5
d_gene: -
CDR3nt: TGCGCCAGCAGCCAAGATTATCCAGAATATAGCAATCAGCCCCAGCATTTT
CDR3aa: CASSQDYPEYSNQPQHF

v_gene: TRBV9
abundance: -
j_gene: TRBJ2-1
d_gene: TRBD1
CDR3nt: TGTGCCAGCAGCGTAGCCGGACAGGGAGGAAGCTACAATGAGCAGTTCTTC
CDR3aa: CASSVAGQGGSYNEQFF

v_gene: TRBV12-3/TRBV12-4
abundance: -
j_gene: TRBJ2-7
d_gene: -
CDR3nt: TGTGCCAGCAGTCTTTCGGAGGGCCGGGAGCAGTACTTC
CDR3aa: CASSLSEGREQYF

v_gene: TRBV6-5
abundance: -
j_gene: TRBJ2-2
d_gene: TRBD2
CDR3nt: TGTGCCAGCAGTTACTGGGGAGGGCCTCGGGGAACCGGGGAGCTGTTTTTT
CDR3aa: CASSYWGGPRGTGELFF

v_gene: TRBV4-3
abundance: -
j_gene: TRBJ1-2
d_gene: -
CDR3nt: TGCGCCAGCAGCCAAGCTCGGGGGAGGGTGTGGAGTGGCTACACCTTC
CDR3aa: CASSQARGRVWSGYTF

v_gene: TRBV6-5
abundance: -
j_gene: TRBJ1-2
d_gene: -
CDR3nt: TGTGCCACCACTCCGGTCTCCAATAACTATGGCTACACCTTC
CDR3aa: CATTPVSNNYGYTF

v_gene: TRBV4-1
abundance: -
j_gene: TRBJ2-1
d_gene: TRBD2
CDR3nt: TGCGCCAGCAGCCAAGGAGTCAGGGAGGGACAGTTCTTC
CDR3aa: CASSQGVREGQFF

v_gene: TRBV7-2
abundance: -
j_gene: TRBJ2-5
d_gene: -
CDR3nt: TGTGCCAGCAGCTTAGCATGGGACACCCTACAAGAGACCCAGTACTTC
CDR3aa: CASSLAWDTLQETQYF